The source of this TCR beta chain is a study of OX40 agonist ivuxolimab in advanced cancers. Study details: The dose of intravenous ivuxolimab that patients received every 2 weeks ranged from 0.01 to 10 mg/kg. Three patients, one with hepatocellular carcinoma and two with cutaneous melanoma, achieved partial responses.

Germline V gene sequence: CDR1 SGHTA, CDR2 FQGNSA. The CDR3 is 15 amino acids. With 3 bases removed from V and 3 bases from J, the gap between germline ends came to 9 bases. Method: immunoSEQ multiplex PCR; TCRdb's copy keeps in-frame clones and lacks some. This table holds 40,000 to 45,000 clones, 80% to 90% found once. This receptor was obtained from an adult with an advanced solid tumor such as melanoma, head and neck, liver or kidney cancer. The specimen comprised CD4+ or CD8+ T cells sorted from blood, sampled in a trial of the OX40 agonist ivuxolimab. The chain carries TRBV7-2 and TRBJ1-6; weak D call: TRBD1 (5 bases). CDR3 sequence (DNA): TGTGCCAGCAGCTTCACAGGAGTCTATAATTCACCCCTCCACTTT. Translating gives CASSFTGVYNSPLHF.